The 9 T cell receptor beta chains given below trace back to one sample, sequenced in a study of cytomegalovirus exposure and HLA in healthy donors (dated by TCRdb to the late 2010s). Receptor amplification or capture employed the immunoSEQ multiplex PCR assay. For the multiplex PCR, a mixture combining 60 forward primers for TCR Vbeta segments and 13 reverse primers for TCR Jbeta segments was used. The immuneACCESS repertoire file appears here via TCRdb, limited to in-frame rearrangements. These files lack a portion of the clones; in checked studies, under half of the deficit traces to unresolved V genes, and the cause of the others is not known. This sample's table contains over 150,000 clones. The leading ten clones occupy less than 0.85% of the sample. Sequenced sample: PBMCs. These TCRs come from a boy younger than 18 in good health and CMV-seronegative.

The chain is built from TRBV30 and TRBJ1-2, with TRBD1 matching over 10 bases. Germline CDR1 reads GTSNPN; CDR2 reads SVGIG (reference sequence). V was clipped by 6 bases and J by 8 bases; unmatched bases: 18. This CDR3 region has 16 residues. The CDR3 reads CACHRGQGIMVIGYTF. In DNA form, the CDR3 reads TGTGCCTGTCATAGGGGACAGGGGATAATGGTGATCGGCTACACCTTC.

The gene calls are TRBV28 and TRBJ2-5; 10 bases map to TRBD1. Judging by the DNA end, TRBJ2-7 fits better; the J call may be wrong. CDR3 length equals 14 residues. Germline loops: CDR1 MDHEN, CDR2 SYDVKM. The CDR3 loop reads CASTRTGGSYEQYF. The CDR3 DNA reads TGTGCCAGCACCAGGACAGGGGGCTCCTACGAGCAGTACTTC.

This rearrangement joins TRBV19 to TRBJ1-1; D perhaps matches TRBD1 (5 bases). Germline CDR1 is LNHDA and CDR2 is SQIVND (reference sequence). This CDR3 has 14 amino acids. Between the trimmed V and J ends, which lost 3 bases and 0 bases, there was a span of 8 bases. In DNA, the CDR3 is TGTGCCAGTAGTATCAGGACAATGAACACTGAAGCTTTCTTT. Protein: CASSIRTMNTEAFF.

The chain combines TRBV6-6 with TRBJ1-2, with D perhaps TRBD1 (5 bases). The CDR3 covers 12 residues. With 6 bases removed from V and 2 bases from J, the gap between germline ends came to 7 bases. CDR1 MNHNY and CDR2 SVGAGI come from the germline V gene (reference sequence). The CDR3 loop is CASRRDNYGYTF. The DNA for the CDR3 is TGTGCCAGCAGGCGGGACAACTATGGCTACACCTTC.

The V call is TRBV5-6, the J call TRBJ1-2; D is perhaps TRBD1 (5 bases). Trimming pared 0 bases from V and 5 bases from J, leaving 23 bases between. Per the germline V gene, CDR1 is SGHDT and CDR2 is YYEEEE. The CDR3 contains 18 residues. The CDR3 reads CASSLDGPLNRQDYGYTF. The CDR3, as DNA: TGTGCCAGCAGCTTGGATGGGCCCCTGAACAGGCAAGATTATGGCTACACCTTC.

The rearrangement links TRBV6-5 to TRBJ1-1, with 8 bases identical to TRBD1. Germline CDR1 is MNHEY and CDR2 is SVGAGI. The CDR3 consists of 14 residues. The junction had 4 bases not matched to a gene; V was cut back by 6 bases and J by 1 base. Here the CDR3 reads CASSMTGENTEAFF. The CDR3, as DNA: TGTGCCAGCAGCATGACAGGGGAGAACACTGAAGCTTTCTTT.

This chain uses TRBV29-1 with TRBJ1-3; 9 positions agree with TRBD1. The V gene's germline CDR1 is SQVTM and CDR2 ANQGSEA. After removal of 1 base from V and 4 bases from J, the junction contained 5 bases not matched to a gene. This CDR3 has 15 amino acids. For the CDR3, the DNA is TGCAGCGTTGAAGGCGGGACAGGGAAGGGAAACACCATATATTTT. Protein product: CSVEGGTGKGNTIYF. Using reference TRBV29-1 and TRBJ1-3 for the parts outside the CDR3, the full variable domain is SAVISQKPSRDICQRGTSLTIQCQVDSQVTMMFWYRQQPGQSLTLIATANQGSEATYESGFVIDKFPISRPNLTFSTLTVSNMSPEDSSIYLCSVEGGTGKGNTIYFGEGSWLTVV.

The chain combines TRBV7-9 with TRBJ1-2, with 8 bases matching TRBD1. CDR1 is SEHNR, CDR2 FQNEAQ, per germline (reference sequence). V was clipped by 3 bases and J by 3 bases; unmatched bases: 3. The length of the CDR3 is 14 residues. For the CDR3, the DNA is TGTGCCAGCAGCTTGGGACAGGCTCACTATGGCTACACCTTC. This encodes CASSLGQAHYGYTF.

The chain links TRBV7-6 to TRBJ2-1; 8 nucleotides match TRBD1. V lost 3 bases and J lost 9; bases outside the gene matches: 10. CDR1 and CDR2 from the germline V gene are SGHVS and FNYEAQ. The length of the CDR3 is 15 residues. In DNA, the CDR3 is TGTGCCAGCAGCTTCGTGGACAGGGTAGGAGGTGAGCAGTTCTTC. Translating it yields CASSFVDRVGGEQFF.